A selection of T cell receptor beta chains follows, all from one sample in a study of blood T cell repertoires in COVID-19. TCRdb's table, derived via immunoSEQ multiplex PCR, lists solely in-frame clones and lacks some. The sample gives around 310,000 clones, roughly 89% of which show up once; approximately 0.98% is in the top ten. Sequences were obtained from peripheral blood. The receptors come from a middle-aged woman with COVID-19, enrolled during active disease. Each CDR3 is given with its conserved first and last residue. A D gene is named only where the DNA matches it firmly. Not all rows give a size; the values are once, few, many and, for expanded clones, a class.

j_call d_call v_call clone_size cdr3_aa cdr3_nt
TRBJ2-2 TRBD1 TRBV29-1 . CSVQGVSNTGELFF TGCAGCGTCCAGGGGGTGTCGAACACCGGGGAGCTGTTTTTT
TRBJ2-7 TRBD2 TRBV5-4 . CASSVSSGWGSYEQYF TGTGCCAGCAGCGTCTCTAGCGGGTGGGGATCCTACGAGCAGTACTTC
TRBJ1-1 . TRBV7-2 . CASSVGGVKEAFF TGTGCCAGCAGCGTTGGGGGGGTGAAGGAAGCTTTCTTT
TRBJ2-6 . TRBV19 . CASSLYQGLGANVLTF TGTGCCAGTAGTCTATACCAGGGGTTAGGGGCCAACGTCCTGACTTTC
TRBJ2-5 TRBD1 TRBV5-1 once CASSLSGQGISETQYF TGCGCCAGCAGCTTGAGTGGACAGGGGATTTCAGAGACCCAGTACTTC
TRBJ2-3 TRBD2 TRBV7-2 . CASSAAGGITDTQYF TGTGCCAGCAGCGCAGCGGGGGGGATCACAGATACGCAGTATTTT
TRBJ1-1 . TRBV9 . CASSVGAHTEAFF TGTGCCAGCAGCGTAGGGGCTCACACTGAAGCTTTCTTT
TRBJ2-7 . TRBV4-3 . CASSQEWVQSPYEQYF TGCGCCAGCAGCCAAGAATGGGTACAGTCCCCCTACGAGCAGTACTTC
TRBJ2-1 TRBD1 TRBV18 . CASSMDRGWNEQFF TGTGCCAGCTCAATGGACAGGGGATGGAATGAGCAGTTCTTC
TRBJ1-4 . TRBV4-3 . CASSQDMTYGGEKLFF TGCGCCAGCAGCCAAGACATGACGTACGGGGGTGAAAAACTGTTTTTT
TRBJ2-2 . TRBV19 . CASSARSTGNTGELFF TGTGCCAGTAGTGCCCGGTCGACAGGAAACACCGGGGAGCTGTTTTTT
TRBJ2-1 . TRBV18 once CASSLSERGGSYNEQFF TGTGCCAGCTCCCTCTCCGAGAGGGGGGGATCCTACAATGAGCAGTTCTTC
TRBJ2-1 TRBD2 TRBV6-4 once CASSDLAGSYNEQFF TGTGCCAGCAGTGACCTAGCGGGATCCTACAATGAGCAGTTCTTC
TRBJ2-5 . TRBV15 . CATSRDQGQETQYF TGTGCCACCAGCAGAGATCAGGGGCAAGAGACCCAGTACTTC
TRBJ2-3 . TRBV27 . CASSPAYREVGSDTQYF TGTGCCAGCAGTCCCGCCTACAGGGAAGTTGGATCAGATACGCAGTATTTT
TRBJ1-2 . TRBV27 . CASSLIASNYGYTF TGTGCCAGCAGTTTAATAGCGTCTAACTATGGCTACACCTTC
TRBJ2-3 . TRBV6-1 . CASSEADYGMRTDTQYF TGTGCCAGCAGTGAAGCGGACTACGGGATGCGCACAGATACGCAGTATTTT
TRBJ2-3 . TRBV5-1 . CASRTAHTDTQYF TGCGCCAGTCGGACTGCACACACAGATACGCAGTATTTT
TRBJ2-5 TRBD1 TRBV29-1 once CSVKQGDQETQYF TGCAGCGTTAAACAGGGGGACCAAGAGACCCAGTACTTC
TRBJ1-1 TRBD1 TRBV18 . CASSPRETGAAEAFF TGTGCCAGCTCTCCCCGCGAGACAGGGGCAGCTGAAGCTTTCTTT
TRBJ2-5 TRBD2 TRBV7-3 few CASSLSAGVSQETQYF TGTGCCAGCAGCTTAAGTGCGGGAGTAAGCCAAGAGACCCAGTACTTC
TRBJ2-7 . TRBV12-3/TRBV12-4 . CASRRRDSYEQYF TGTGCCAGCAGACGCCGGGACTCCTACGAGCAGTACTTC
TRBJ2-7 . TRBV5-1 . CASMFTGDSYEQYF TGCGCCAGCATGTTCACAGGTGATTCCTACGAGCAGTACTTC
TRBJ2-7 TRBD2 TRBV4-2 . CASSDPTGTSGSSSYEQYF TGTGCCAGCAGCGACCCGACCGGAACTAGCGGTTCGAGCTCCTACGAGCAGTACTTC
TRBJ2-7 TRBD1 TRBV28 . CASSSQSRGYYEQYF TGTGCCAGCAGTTCGCAATCCAGGGGGTACTACGAGCAGTACTTC
TRBJ2-7 . TRBV7-3 once CASSLRTPEDEQYF TGTGCCAGCAGCTTACGGACTCCCGAAGACGAGCAGTACTTC
TRBJ2-3 . TRBV18 few CASSPSGDTQYF TGTGCCAGCTCACCATCAGGAGATACGCAGTATTTT
TRBJ1-6 . TRBV7-8 . CASSPFGGEESPLHF TGTGCCAGCAGCCCCTTTGGAGGGGAAGAATCACCCCTCCACTTT
TRBJ1-5 . TRBV28 . CASSPGGPGQPQHF TGTGCCAGCAGCCCCGGAGGGCCAGGTCAGCCCCAGCATTTT